These 24 T cell receptor beta chains share one sample of origin, sequenced in a study of cytomegalovirus exposure and HLA in healthy donors. Use of 60 Vbeta and 13 Jbeta primers characterized the PCR. Profiling relied on immunoSEQ multiplex PCR, and the TCRdb table lists in-frame clones only, not all of them. The sample lists 150,000 to 200,000 clones, approximately 67% seen once, with 2.5% to 3.5% in the top ten. The specimen sequenced was PBMCs. The receptor source for this set is a man aged 35-49 years in good health and CMV-seronegative.

J is TRBJ2-3 and V is TRBV5-6; 9 positions agree with TRBD1. J gave up 2 bases and V 5 bases, and 6 bases lay outside the gene matches. From germline, CDR1 is SGHDT and CDR2 YYEEEE. CDR3 length equals 15 residues. CDR3 coding DNA: TGTGCCAGCAGTCGAGGACAGGGGATCACAGATACGCAGTATTTT. Translation gives CASSRGQGITDTQYF.

The V call is TRBV28, the J call TRBJ2-7; 7 bases are a match to TRBD2. Germline V gene data show CDR1 as MDHEN and CDR2 as SYDVKM. CDR3 length: 14 amino acids. The junction had 6 bases not matched to a gene; V was cut back by 4 bases and J by 3 bases. DNA of the CDR3: TGTGCCAGCAGTTCCGGGGGAGGGGACTACGAGCAGTACTTC. Translation gives CASSSGGGDYEQYF.

The J gene is TRBJ2-1, the V gene TRBV19, with 8 bases that match TRBD1. The CDR3 runs to 15 residues. Per the germline V gene, CDR1 is LNHDA and CDR2 is SQIVND (reference sequence). Losses at the gene ends were 2 bases for V and 10 bases for J; bases not matched to a gene: 10. The CDR3 region is CASSIRAGGWREQFF. CDR3 DNA sequence: TGTGCCAGTAGTATAAGGGCAGGGGGCTGGAGGGAGCAGTTCTTC.

The CDR3 is CASNPSRSRGVGEQYF. CDR3 nucleotide sequence: TGTGCCAGTAATCCCTCCAGGTCGCGGGGGGTAGGAGAGCAGTACTTC. V is TRBV19 and J is TRBJ2-7; 8 positions match TRBD2. This CDR3 has 16 residues. CDR1 and CDR2 (germline): LNHDA, SQIVND (reference sequence). V was pared by 7 bases and J by 7 bases, with 18 bases of the junction left unmatched.

The J gene is TRBJ1-1, the V gene TRBV14, with a weak D call TRBD1 (5 bases). This CDR3 is 14 amino acids long. Germline CDR1 reads SGHDN; CDR2 reads FVKESK. V gave up 5 bases and J gave up 1 base, with 11 bases separating them. As DNA, the CDR3 is TGTGCCAGCAGCGCCAGGGTGCGGAACACTGAAGCTTTCTTT. This gives the protein CASSARVRNTEAFF. Based on the CDR3 plus reference TRBV14 and TRBJ1-1, the full variable domain is EAGVTQFPSHSVIEKGQTVTLRCDPISGHDNLYWYRRVMGKEIKFLLHFVKESKQDESGMPNNRFLAERTGGTYSTLKVQPAELEDSGVYFCASSARVRNTEAFFGQGTRLTVV.

This sequence joins TRBV19 and TRBJ2-3; 9 bases agree with TRBD1. The CDR3 sequence is 16 residues long. Germline lookup yields CDR1 LNHDA and CDR2 SQIVND (reference sequence). J lost 2 bases, V lost 9 bases, and 12 bases had no gene match. For the CDR3, the DNA is TGTGCCAGCAGAAGGACAGGGGATATAGTCACAGATACGCAGTATTTT. Its translation: CASRRTGDIVTDTQYF.

This chain uses TRBV15 with TRBJ2-5; 7 nucleotides match TRBD2. The CDR3 spans 17 residues. Trimming took 1 base from V and 1 from J; bases not matched to a gene: 9. Germline CDR1 is LNHNV and CDR2 is YYDKDF (reference sequence). The CDR3 bases are TGTGCCACCAGCAGAGGGCAAGGAGCGGGGTCCCAAGAGACCCAGTACTTC. Protein sequence: CATSRGQGAGSQETQYF.

The rearrangement links TRBV27 to TRBJ2-7, with a tentative D call TRBD2 (6 bases). The CDR3 consists of 18 residues. The germline CDR1 and CDR2 sequences are MNHEY and SMNVEV (reference sequence). V shed 0 bases and J shed 0 bases, with 18 bases lying between them. CDR3 sequence: CASSLSGSVYSGSYEQYF. The CDR3 nucleotides are TGTGCCAGCAGTTTATCAGGCTCAGTTTATAGCGGCTCCTACGAGCAGTACTTC.

The chain couples TRBV6-5 to TRBJ1-5, with 7 bases fitting TRBD1. CDR3 length: 14 amino acids. Germline CDR1 is MNHEY and CDR2 is SVGAGI. V lost 6 bases to trimming and J lost 5 bases; unmatched junction nucleotides: 7. The CDR3 DNA follows: TGTGCCAGCAGCCATCAGCAGGGGGATCAGCCCCAGCATTTT. It translates to CASSHQQGDQPQHF.

V is TRBV7-9 and J is TRBJ2-1; a possible D gene is TRBD2 (5 bases). V gave up 5 bases and J gave up 4 bases, with 12 bases separating them. The CDR3 runs to 14 residues. Germline assignment: CDR1 SEHNR and CDR2 FQNEAQ (reference sequence). The DNA for the CDR3 is TGTGCCAGCAGCGCGGGCCTCCTTTACAATGAGCAGTTCTTC. Its translation is CASSAGLLYNEQFF. The full variable domain, its missing parts supplied by reference TRBV7-9 and TRBJ2-1, is DTGVSQNPRHKITKRGQNVTFRCDPISEHNRLYWYRQTLGQGPEFLTYFQNEAQLEKSRLLSDRFSAERPKGSFSTLEIQRTEQGDSAMYLCASSAGLLYNEQFFGPGTRLTVL.

The rearrangement uses TRBV6-5 and TRBJ1-2; 8 nucleotides align to TRBD1. Trimming took 5 bases from V and 6 from J; bases not matched to a gene: 5. The CDR3 loop spans 13 amino acids. Germline loops: CDR1 MNHEY, CDR2 SVGAGI. CDR3: CASSPQGVDGYTF. CDR3 nucleotides: TGTGCCAGCAGTCCACAGGGGGTGGATGGCTACACCTTC.

In its sample, this clone was seen once. At one boundary the junction diverges from the germline segment, which might be a read error. The rearrangement joins TRBV7-9 to TRBJ1-2; D not resolved. Germline V CDR1 and CDR2: SEHNR, FQNEAQ (reference sequence). The CDR3 has 14 residues. CDR3 nucleotide sequence: TGTTCCAGCAGCTTAACAACAAACAGCTATGGCTACACCTTC. It translates to CSSSLTTNSYGYTF.

The chain uses TRBV10-3 and TRBJ2-7, with 10 bases aligning to TRBD2. V was clipped by 3 bases and J by 8 bases; unmatched bases: 10. Germline assignment: CDR1 ENHRY and CDR2 SYGVKD. The CDR3 sequence is 15 residues long. The CDR3 sequence is CAISDSSGSLDKQYF. CDR3 bases: TGTGCCATCAGTGATTCTAGCGGGAGCCTAGACAAGCAGTACTTC.

A few counts support this clone. The CDR3 bases are TGTGCCAGCTCACCAAACAGCAACACTGAAGCTTTCTTT. Protein: CASSPNSNTEAFF. The gene calls are TRBV18 and TRBJ1-1; D gene uncertain. The CDR3 extends over 13 amino acids. V lost 2 bases and J 2 bases, leaving 6 bases between the germline ends. In germline, CDR1 is KGHSH, CDR2 LQKENI.

This clone was detected a few times. The chain is built from TRBV7-3 and TRBJ2-2, with a weak D call TRBD1 (5 bases). V lost 0 bases and J 3 bases, leaving 8 bases between the germline ends. This CDR3 is built from 15 residues. CDR1 SGHTA and CDR2 FQGTGA come from the germline V gene. CDR3 residues: CASSLTDSYTGELFF. The CDR3 DNA is TGTGCCAGCAGCTTAACCGACAGTTACACCGGGGAGCTGTTTTTT.

This clone has just one count. Other DNA sequences in this sample translate to the same CDR3. The chain combines TRBV6-1 with TRBJ1-6; D not certain. V shed 2 bases and J shed 6 bases, with 8 bases lying between them. The germline CDR1 and CDR2 sequences are MNHNS and SASEGT. CDR3 length: 14 amino acids. This CDR3 is CASSEMGSNSPLHF. CDR3 coding DNA: TGTGCCAGCAGTGAAATGGGCAGTAATTCACCCCTCCACTTT.

The rearrangement joins TRBV5-4 to TRBJ2-7; no clear D gene. CDR1 is SGHNT and CDR2 is YYREEE in the germline V gene (reference sequence). The CDR3 totals 16 residues. Trimming shortened V by 1 base and J by 4 bases, and 18 bases separated the two germline ends. The CDR3, as DNA: TGTGCCAGCAGCTTGAAGCGTTCTACCGACCTGTACGAGCAGTACTTC. This gives the protein CASSLKRSTDLYEQYF.

The chain has TRBV2 and TRBJ1-5; 11 positions match TRBD1. CDR3 length: 14 residues. CDR1 is SNHLY, CDR2 FYNNEI, per germline. With 8 bases clipped from V and 1 base from J, the junction kept 1 base outside the gene matches. In DNA, the CDR3 is TGTGCCAGCGGGGACAGGGGGAGCAATCAGCCCCAGCATTTT. This gives the protein CASGDRGSNQPQHF.

The chain has TRBV9 and TRBJ1-2; TRBD1 matches at 7 bases. The CDR3 is 14 residues long. Germline V lookup: CDR1 SGDLS, CDR2 YYNGEE. With 0 bases clipped from V and 5 bases from J, the junction kept 4 bases outside the gene matches. For the CDR3, the DNA is TGTGCCAGCAGCGTAGAGGAGGGGGCTTATGGCTACACCTTC. Amino acids: CASSVEEGAYGYTF.

The rearrangement joins TRBV30 to TRBJ1-5; tentatively, D is TRBD1 (6 bases). Trimming cost V 6 bases and J 4 bases, with 10 bases left between them. The CDR3 length is 12 residues. Germline V CDR1 and CDR2: GTSNPN, SVGIG (reference sequence). CDR3 nucleotides: TGTGCCTGTGGACAGCTAAATCAGCCCCAGCATTTT. This sequence encodes CACGQLNQPQHF.

This clone was recorded a few times. The chain has TRBV5-1 and TRBJ1-1; D is ambiguous. This CDR3 contains 15 residues. Trimming took off 2 bases at V and 0 bases at J, with 11 bases between the two ends. CDR1 and CDR2 (germline): SGHRS, YFSETQ. As DNA, the CDR3 is TGCGCCAGCAGCTTTTCCGCACAGCTGAACACTGAAGCTTTCTTT. Residues: CASSFSAQLNTEAFF.

V usage is TRBV15 and J usage is TRBJ1-3; D is ambiguous. In germline, CDR1 is LNHNV, CDR2 YYDKDF (reference sequence). V lost 0 bases, J lost 0 bases, and 9 bases lay in between. The CDR3 has 16 amino acids. This chain's CDR3 is CATSRDLIISGNTIYF. The CDR3 DNA follows: TGTGCCACCAGCAGAGATCTTATTATCTCTGGAAACACCATATATTTT.

This chain uses TRBV5-1 with TRBJ2-5; 8 bases are a match to TRBD1. Trimming removed 4 bases from V and 3 bases from J; junction bases left unmatched: 8. CDR1 and CDR2 from the germline V gene are SGHRS and YFSETQ. This CDR3 has 15 residues. This CDR3 reads CASSPQPDREETQYF. The CDR3 DNA follows: TGCGCCAGCAGCCCCCAACCGGACAGGGAAGAGACCCAGTACTTC. The full variable domain, rest sourced from reference TRBV5-1 and TRBJ2-5, is KAGVTQTPRYLIKTRGQQVTLSCSPISGHRSVSWYQQTPGQGLQFLFEYFSETQRNKGNFPGRFSGRQFSNSRSEMNVSTLELGDSALYLCASSPQPDREETQYFGPGTRLLVL.

The V and J genes are TRBV20-1 and TRBJ2-7; D gene uncertain. Germline CDR1 reads DFQATT; CDR2 reads SNEGSKA (reference sequence). The CDR3 runs to 10 residues. The ends were cut back, 6 bases at V and 5 bases at J, with 8 bases in the middle. CDR3: CSARFHEQYF. The CDR3 region has the DNA TGCAGTGCCAGGTTTCACGAGCAGTACTTC.